The 8 T cell receptor beta chains below all came from one sample that was sequenced in a study of cytomegalovirus exposure and HLA in healthy donors. Repertoires were generated with immunoSEQ multiplex PCR, while TCRdb's copy carries only in-frame clones and drops some. The table has 150,000 to 200,000 clones, 86% seen once. The sequenced sample consisted of PBMCs. The receptors here all came from a woman between 18 and 29 years old in good health and CMV-seronegative.

The chain is built from TRBV10-2 and TRBJ2-1; D may be TRBD2 (6 bases). V dropped 6 bases and J dropped 7 bases, with 25 bases sitting between them. Germline V lookup: CDR1 WSHSY, CDR2 SAAADI. CDR3 size: 17 residues. CDR3 protein: CASSITMAGRGRNEQFF. In nucleotides, the CDR3 is TGCGCCAGCAGCATAACAATGGCGGGACGAGGGAGGAATGAGCAGTTCTTC.

The chain has TRBV19 and TRBJ1-3, with D tentatively TRBD1 (6 bases). CDR1 is LNHDA, CDR2 SQIVND, per germline (reference sequence). The CDR3 is made up of 13 amino acids. The CDR3 is CGSRDNAGNTIYF. For the CDR3, the DNA is TGTGGCTCCCGGGACAACGCTGGAAACACCATATATTTT.

This chain connects TRBV2 to TRBJ2-5; 14 nucleotides align to TRBD2. This CDR3 is built from 15 residues. Unmatched junction bases numbered 2, after V lost 3 bases and J lost 5 bases. CDR1 is SNHLY and CDR2 is FYNNEI in the germline V gene. The CDR3 bases are TGTGCCAGCAGTGAGACTAGCGGGGGGGCGGAGACCCAGTACTTC. It encodes CASSETSGGAETQYF.

The chain carries TRBV4-1 and TRBJ2-6; 8 nucleotides align to TRBD1. V lost 6 bases, J lost 0 bases, and 7 bases stayed unmatched. Germline V gene lookup returns CDR1 MGHRA and CDR2 YSYEKL. The CDR3 loop spans 17 amino acids. This chain's CDR3 is CASRRQGTLSGANVLTF. CDR3 nucleotide sequence: TGCGCCAGCAGAAGACAGGGGACTCTCTCTGGGGCCAACGTCCTGACTTTC.

This rearrangement joins TRBV6-6 to TRBJ2-4, with no clear D. V gave up 1 base and J gave up 4 bases, with 11 bases separating them. Per germline, CDR1 MNHNY and CDR2 SVGAGI (reference sequence). The CDR3 runs 15 residues. As DNA, the CDR3 is TGTGCCAGCAGTTACTACATCGCGGATAAAAACATTCAGTACTTC. This encodes CASSYYIADKNIQYF.

This chain uses TRBV19 with TRBJ2-5; 9 positions agree with TRBD1. CDR3 length equals 17 residues. CDR1 is LNHDA and CDR2 is SQIVND in the germline V gene (reference sequence). Trimming cost V 4 bases and J 4 bases; bases outside gene matches: 13. The CDR3 DNA reads as TGTGCCAGTAGTACGGGACAGGGAAAGATCTGGGTAGAGACCCAGTACTTC. Its translation is CASSTGQGKIWVETQYF.

The V and J genes are TRBV6-1 and TRBJ2-3, with 8 bases fitting TRBD1. This CDR3 comprises 13 residues. CDR1 MNHNS and CDR2 SASEGT come from the germline V gene. The trim removed 7 bases at V and 4 bases at J, leaving 4 bases unmatched. CDR3 amino acids: CASKRQGPDTQYF. The CDR3 DNA reads as TGTGCCAGCAAGCGACAGGGGCCAGATACGCAGTATTTT.

The chain's CDR3 is CATRPGTGEIHEQYF. CDR3 bases: TGTGCCACCCGTCCCGGGACAGGGGAAATCCACGAGCAGTACTTC. The chain uses TRBV15 and TRBJ2-7; 10 bases agree with TRBD1. Germline lookup yields CDR1 LNHNV and CDR2 YYDKDF (reference sequence). The CDR3 is 15 residues long. V shed 8 bases and J 5 bases; nucleotides not matched to a gene: 12.